This T cell receptor (beta chain) was recovered during a study of blood T cell repertoires in COVID-19. Across the whole study: Sources were T cells, B-cell-depleted T cells, or PBMCs; the material itself was cDNA or gDNA.

In the authors' workflow: Reference gene primers were amplified, and this amplification served to estimate nucleated cell counts. TCRdb keeps only in-frame clones here, not all; method: immunoSEQ multiplex PCR. Clone size and V and J calls were adopted from that table, with D and trimming inferred from the DNA. The table has hundreds of thousands of clones, roughly 89% seen once. The Seattle patients joined while their infection was active and were tracked longitudinally afterward. CDR3 length: 12 residues. The germline V and J ends were trimmed by 5 bases and 5 bases, with 9 bases remaining between them. The V gene's germline CDR1 is SEHNR and CDR2 FQNEAQ (reference sequence).

The source is a woman aged 50 to 65 with COVID-19, enrolled during active disease. The chain carries TRBV7-9 and TRBJ2-5; D gene ambiguous. Sequencing input: peripheral blood. The CDR3 spells CASSPPRETQYF. In DNA form, the CDR3 reads TGTGCCAGCAGCCCGCCGAGGGAGACCCAGTACTTC.